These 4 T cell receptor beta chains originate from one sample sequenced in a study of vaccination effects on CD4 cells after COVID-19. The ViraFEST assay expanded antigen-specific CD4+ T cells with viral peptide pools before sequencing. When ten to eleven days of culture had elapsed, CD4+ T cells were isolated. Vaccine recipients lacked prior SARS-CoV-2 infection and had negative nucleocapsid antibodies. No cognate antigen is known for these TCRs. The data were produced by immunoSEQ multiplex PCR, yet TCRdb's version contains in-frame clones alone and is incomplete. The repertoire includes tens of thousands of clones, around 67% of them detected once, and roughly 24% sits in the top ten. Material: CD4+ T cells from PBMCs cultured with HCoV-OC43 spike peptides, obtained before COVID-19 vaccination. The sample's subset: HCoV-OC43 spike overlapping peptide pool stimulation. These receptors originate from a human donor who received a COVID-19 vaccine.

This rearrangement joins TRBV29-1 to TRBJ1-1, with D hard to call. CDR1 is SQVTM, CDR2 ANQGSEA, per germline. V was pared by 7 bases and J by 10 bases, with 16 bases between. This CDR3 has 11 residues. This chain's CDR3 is CSADLENPAFF. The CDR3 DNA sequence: TGCAGCGCCGACTTGGAGAACCCAGCTTTCTTT.

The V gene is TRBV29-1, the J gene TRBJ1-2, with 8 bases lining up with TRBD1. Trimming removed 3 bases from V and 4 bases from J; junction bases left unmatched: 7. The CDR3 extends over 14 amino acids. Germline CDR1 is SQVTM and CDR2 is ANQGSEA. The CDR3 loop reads CSVDNQGAGYGYTF. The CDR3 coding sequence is TGCAGCGTTGATAATCAGGGGGCGGGCTATGGCTACACCTTC.

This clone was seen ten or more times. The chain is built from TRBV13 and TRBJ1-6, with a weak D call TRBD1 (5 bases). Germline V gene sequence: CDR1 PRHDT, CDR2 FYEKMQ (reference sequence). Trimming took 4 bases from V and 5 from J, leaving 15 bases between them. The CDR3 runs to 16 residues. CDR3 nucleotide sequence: TGTGCCAGCAGCTCCAGGGCATTCAGGGATAATTCACCCCTCCACTTT. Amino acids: CASSSRAFRDNSPLHF.

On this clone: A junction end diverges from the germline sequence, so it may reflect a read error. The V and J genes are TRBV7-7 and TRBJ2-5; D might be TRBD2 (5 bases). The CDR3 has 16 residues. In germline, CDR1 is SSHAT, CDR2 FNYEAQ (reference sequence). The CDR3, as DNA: TGTGCTAGCAGCTTAGGACGAGGGATCACCCAAGAGACCCAGTACTTC. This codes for CASSLGRGITQETQYF.